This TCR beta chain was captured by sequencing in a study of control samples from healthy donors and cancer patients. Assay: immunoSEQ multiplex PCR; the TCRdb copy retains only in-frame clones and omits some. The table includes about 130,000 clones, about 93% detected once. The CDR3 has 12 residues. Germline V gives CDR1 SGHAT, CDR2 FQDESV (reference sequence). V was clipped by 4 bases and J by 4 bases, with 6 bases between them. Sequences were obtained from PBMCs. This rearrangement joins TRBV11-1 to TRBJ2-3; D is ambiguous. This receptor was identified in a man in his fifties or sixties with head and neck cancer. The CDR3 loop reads CASSSYSDTQYF. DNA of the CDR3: TGTGCCAGCAGCTCCTATTCAGATACGCAGTATTTT.